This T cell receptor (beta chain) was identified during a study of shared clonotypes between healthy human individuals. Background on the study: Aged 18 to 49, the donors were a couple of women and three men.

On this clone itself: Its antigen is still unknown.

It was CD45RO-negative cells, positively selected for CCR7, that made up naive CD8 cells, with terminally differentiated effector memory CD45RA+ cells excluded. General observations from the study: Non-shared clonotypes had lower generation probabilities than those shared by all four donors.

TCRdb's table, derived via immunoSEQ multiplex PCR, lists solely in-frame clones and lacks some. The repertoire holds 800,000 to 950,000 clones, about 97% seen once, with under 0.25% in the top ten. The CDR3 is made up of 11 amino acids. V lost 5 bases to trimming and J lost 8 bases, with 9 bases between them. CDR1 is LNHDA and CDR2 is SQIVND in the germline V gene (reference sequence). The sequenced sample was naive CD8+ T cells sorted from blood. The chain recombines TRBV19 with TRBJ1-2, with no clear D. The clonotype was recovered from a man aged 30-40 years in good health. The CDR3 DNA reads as TGTGCCAGTAGTTTTCATTTGGGCTACACCTTC. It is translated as CASSFHLGYTF.